Following are 27 T cell receptor beta chains from one sample sequenced in a study of OX40 agonist ivuxolimab in advanced cancers. TCRdb's table, derived via immunoSEQ multiplex PCR, lists solely in-frame clones and lacks some. The sample has under 95,000 clones; less than 95% are singletons. The specimen was CD4+ or CD8+ T cells sorted from blood, collected in a trial of the OX40 agonist ivuxolimab. The source of these receptors is an adult with an advanced solid tumor such as melanoma, head and neck, liver or kidney cancer.

The rearrangement joins TRBV9 to TRBJ1-4; 9 bases align to TRBD1. This CDR3 contains 14 residues. Germline V lookup: CDR1 SGDLS, CDR2 YYNGEE. Trimming cost V 4 bases and J 5 bases; bases outside gene matches: 3. CDR3 sequence (DNA): TGTGCCAGCAGCTTGGGACAGGGAAATGAAAAACTGTTTTTT. It specifies CASSLGQGNEKLFF.

This clone showed up just a few times. The chain combines TRBV9 with TRBJ1-1, with TRBD1 matching 7 bases. Germline V gene data show CDR1 as SGDLS and CDR2 as YYNGEE. V shed 4 bases and J 4 bases; nucleotides not matched to a gene: 7. This CDR3 is built from 14 residues. The DNA of the CDR3 is TGTGCCAGCAGCTTCCGACAGGGTGTCACTGAAGCTTTCTTT. This codes for CASSFRQGVTEAFF.

A single count supports this clone. The V call is TRBV4-1, the J call TRBJ2-7; D uncertain. Germline V CDR1 and CDR2: MGHRA, YSYEKL. Trimming pared 3 bases from V and 0 bases from J, leaving 12 bases between. This CDR3 has 15 residues. The CDR3 protein is CASSHAQKSSYEQYF. The DNA for the CDR3 is TGCGCCAGCAGCCATGCTCAAAAGAGCTCCTACGAGCAGTACTTC.

With respect to this clone: The germline gene is not matched at one end of the junction; a read error may be the cause. The rearrangement joins TRBV6-4 to TRBJ1-1, with D possibly being TRBD1 (5 bases). Germline V gene lookup returns CDR1 MRHNA and CDR2 SNTAGT. The CDR3 contains 13 residues. In nucleotides, the CDR3 is TGTGCCAGCAGTGACAACGGACACGGTGAAGCTCTCTTT. Translated, it gives CASSDNGHGEALF.

The rearrangement links TRBV4-1 to TRBJ2-1; TRBD2 aligns across 10 bases. J was trimmed by 0 bases and V by 4 bases; bases with no gene match: 15. The CDR3 is 20 residues long. CDR1 is MGHRA, CDR2 YSYEKL, per germline. This CDR3 is CASSPRSLAGVGSSYNEQFF. In DNA, the CDR3 is TGCGCCAGCAGCCCCCGTAGTCTAGCGGGAGTTGGGAGCTCCTACAATGAGCAGTTCTTC.

The chain uses TRBV14 and TRBJ1-4; D is undetermined. There are 12 residues in the CDR3. Germline assignment: CDR1 SGHDN and CDR2 FVKESK. V was pared by 4 bases and J by 14 bases, with 14 bases between. CDR3 region: CASSRYSQRLFF. The CDR3 bases are TGTGCCAGCAGCCGCTACAGCCAGCGCCTGTTTTTT.

The V gene is TRBV9, the J gene TRBJ2-5; TRBD1 aligns across 10 bases. The end of the DNA fits TRBJ2-7 better, so the J call may be wrong. The CDR3 has 14 amino acids. Germline V gene sequence: CDR1 SGDLS, CDR2 YYNGEE. The CDR3 DNA follows: TGTGCCAGCAGCGCCGGGACAGGGGTTCGCGAGCAGTACTTC. This sequence encodes CASSAGTGVREQYF.

This rearrangement joins TRBV11-2 to TRBJ2-7; D ambiguous. The V and J ends lost 7 bases and 5 bases respectively, with 3 bases between them. CDR3 length: 9 amino acids. Germline V gene data show CDR1 as SGHAT and CDR2 as FQNNGV. The CDR3 reads CASNNEQYF. The CDR3 DNA sequence: TGTGCCAGCAATAACGAGCAGTACTTC. Supplemented by reference TRBV11-2 and TRBJ2-7, the full variable domain reads EAGVAQSPRYKIIEKRQSVAFWCNPISGHATLYWYQQILGQGPKLLIQFQNNGVVDDSQLPKDRFSAERLKGVDSTLKIQPAKLEDSAVYLCASNNEQYFGPGTRLTVT.

The chain links TRBV30 to TRBJ2-3, with 15 bases fitting TRBD2. The CDR3 sequence is 19 residues long. The trim removed 4 bases at V and 4 bases at J, leaving 15 bases unmatched. The germline CDR1 and CDR2 sequences are GTSNPN and SVGIG (reference sequence). The CDR3 nucleotides are TGTGCCTGGACAGGGGGTCGGACTAGCGGGAGGGCCATCGCAGATACGCAGTATTTT. This translates into CAWTGGRTSGRAIADTQYF.

The V call is TRBV7-9, the J call TRBJ2-1; 8 bases match TRBD2. The CDR3 contains 12 residues. J was trimmed by 12 bases and V by 1 base; bases with no gene match: 2. Germline V gene data show CDR1 as SEHNR and CDR2 as FQNEAQ (reference sequence). The CDR3 bases are TGTGCCAGCAGCTTAGATAGCGGGGCGCAGTTCTTC. Protein product: CASSLDSGAQFF.

As regards this clone: At one of its ends the junction is not consistent with the germline gene, which may arise from a read error. The chain links TRBV7-7 to TRBJ2-2, with D uncertain. The CDR3 contains 13 residues. Germline V CDR1 and CDR2: SSHAT, FNYEAQ (reference sequence). The CDR3 DNA reads as TGTGCTAGCAGCTCTACACAGCGCGGGGAGCTGTTTTTT. This codes for CASSSTQRGELFF.

The chain couples TRBV7-9 to TRBJ2-7; maybe TRBD1 (5 bases). V lost 6 bases, J lost 2 bases, and 14 bases lay in between. Looked up from germline, CDR1 is SEHNR and CDR2 is FQNEAQ (reference sequence). This CDR3 has 14 residues. The CDR3 DNA is TGTGCCAGCAGGCCTCCTGACAGTACCTACGAGCAGTACTTC. It translates to CASRPPDSTYEQYF.

A note on this clone: At the DNA level, this CDR3 is encoded by other sequences in the same sample as well. The chain is built from TRBV27 and TRBJ2-7; D is unresolved. V was shortened by 6 bases and J by 2 bases, with 8 bases between the two germline ends. Germline values: CDR1 MNHEY, CDR2 SMNVEV (reference sequence). The CDR3 covers 12 residues. The CDR3 nucleotides are TGTGCCAGCAGACGTGGGACCTACGAGCAGTACTTC. This sequence encodes CASRRGTYEQYF.

For the CDR3, the DNA is TGCGCCAGCAGCTTGGGGCAGGGAATGCAGCCCCAGCATTTT. Translation: CASSLGQGMQPQHF. This sequence joins TRBV5-1 and TRBJ1-5; a weak D match, TRBD1 (5 bases). Per germline, CDR1 SGHRS and CDR2 YFSETQ. Trimming took 0 bases from V and 7 from J, leaving 11 bases between them. CDR3 size: 14 residues.

CDR3 region: CASTGGGSSGGNIQYF. CDR3 bases: TGTGCCAGCACGGGAGGAGGGTCTAGCGGGGGAAACATTCAGTACTTC. The gene calls are TRBV11-2 and TRBJ2-4, with 10 bases matching TRBD2. Germline loops: CDR1 SGHAT, CDR2 FQNNGV. The CDR3 has 16 amino acids. J was trimmed by 6 bases and V by 7 bases; bases with no gene match: 12.

V is TRBV11-2 and J is TRBJ2-5; 7 bases are shared with TRBD1. The assigned J gene may be wrong: the sequence end matches TRBJ2-7 better. The germline V gene has CDR1 SGHAT and CDR2 FQNNGV. The CDR3 spans 14 residues. CDR3 bases: TGTGCCAGCAGCTCTATTAGGACAGGCTACGAGCAGTACTTC. Protein product: CASSSIRTGYEQYF.

This clone was detected a few times. J is TRBJ2-5 and V is TRBV4-2; 13 nucleotides line up with TRBD2. Germline V lookup: CDR1 LGHNA, CDR2 YNFKEQ. This CDR3 contains 17 residues. Trimming at V came to 1 base and at J to 3 bases, leaving 5 bases not matched to a gene. For the CDR3, the DNA is TGTGCCAGCAGCCAAGGATTCGGACTAGCGGGGGAAGAGACCCAGTACTTC. Translated, it gives CASSQGFGLAGEETQYF.

This clone was detected only a few times. The chain recombines TRBV11-3 with TRBJ2-1, with 14 bases fitting TRBD2. Losses at the gene ends were 2 bases for V and 6 bases for J; bases not matched to a gene: 9. The CDR3 runs 18 residues. Germline-derived CDR1 and CDR2 are SGHNT and YENEEA. CDR3 bases: TGTGCCAGCAGCTTACCGACTGGGACTAGCGGGAGCCTCAATGAGCAGTTCTTC. Protein product: CASSLPTGTSGSLNEQFF. Supplemented by reference TRBV11-3 and TRBJ2-1, the full variable domain reads EAGVVQSPRYKIIEKKQPVAFWCNPISGHNTLYWYLQNLGQGPELLIRYENEEAVDDSQLPKDRFSAERLKGVDSTLKIQPAELGDSAVYLCASSLPTGTSGSLNEQFFGPGTRLTVL.

The chain has TRBV6-5 and TRBJ2-7; D is tentatively TRBD1 or TRBD2 (5 bases each). V lost 0 bases and J 2 bases, leaving 11 bases between the germline ends. The CDR3 sequence is 15 residues long. Germline lookup yields CDR1 MNHEY and CDR2 SVGAGI. The CDR3 protein is CASSYSGDGPYEQYF. The DNA of the CDR3 is TGTGCCAGCAGTTACTCAGGGGACGGACCCTACGAGCAGTACTTC.

This clone has just a few counts. The gene calls are TRBV20-1 and TRBJ2-7, with unresolved D. CDR3 length equals 10 residues. V lost 3 bases and J lost 3, with 3 bases in between. From germline, CDR1 is DFQATT and CDR2 SNEGSKA (reference sequence). The CDR3 region is CSASNYEQYF. CDR3 bases: TGCAGTGCTAGTAACTACGAGCAGTACTTC.

This clone occurred a few times. The chain recombines TRBV6-4 with TRBJ2-1; TRBD2 matches at 12 bases. CDR1 is MRHNA, CDR2 SNTAGT, per germline. This CDR3 contains 14 residues. V lost 0 bases and J lost 9; bases outside the gene matches: 0. The chain's CDR3 is CASSDSTSGSEQFF. CDR3 in DNA: TGTGCCAGCAGTGACTCGACTAGCGGGAGTGAGCAGTTCTTC.

This chain connects TRBV11-3 to TRBJ2-3; D is undetermined. In germline, CDR1 is SGHNT, CDR2 YENEEA. The V end lost 5 bases, the J end lost 1 base, and 10 bases lay between the germline ends. The CDR3 has 14 amino acids. The CDR3 loop reads CASSLLAGTDTQYF. The CDR3 DNA follows: TGTGCCAGCAGCCTCCTTGCGGGCACAGATACGCAGTATTTT.

The chain carries TRBV25-1 and TRBJ2-7; D may be TRBD1 (7 bases). V gave up 3 bases and J gave up 3 bases, with 12 bases separating them. This CDR3 spans 14 amino acids. Germline V gene data show CDR1 as MGHDK and CDR2 as SYGVNS. The CDR3 region has the DNA TGTGCCAGCAGTGAGCGGGGACAGATCTACGAGCAGTACTTC. Translation gives CASSERGQIYEQYF.

The chain carries TRBV30 and TRBJ1-5; TRBD1 aligns across 8 bases. Germline-derived CDR1 and CDR2 are GTSNPN and SVGIG (reference sequence). The length of the CDR3 is 13 residues. J gave up 7 bases and V 2 bases, and 4 bases lay outside the gene matches. The chain's CDR3 is CAWSSGGRQPQHF. The CDR3 DNA is TGTGCCTGGAGTTCAGGGGGCCGGCAGCCCCAGCATTTT.

J is TRBJ2-5 and V is TRBV14; 7 positions agree with TRBD1. Trimming took 2 bases from V and 10 from J; bases not matched to a gene: 10. Germline-derived CDR1 and CDR2 are SGHDN and FVKESK. This CDR3 has 14 residues. CDR3 protein: CASSQHRGPLIQYF. DNA for the CDR3: TGTGCCAGCAGCCAACACAGGGGCCCCCTGATCCAGTACTTC.

The chain couples TRBV2 to TRBJ2-3, with TRBD1 identical over 7 bases. There are 15 residues in the CDR3. The V and J ends lost 8 bases and 3 bases, in that order; junction bases with no gene match: 11. The germline CDR1 and CDR2 sequences are SNHLY and FYNNEI. Here the CDR3 DNA reads TGTGCCAGCGAAAAACAGGGGTGGGAGACAGATACGCAGTATTTT. Its translation: CASEKQGWETDTQYF.

The chain couples TRBV11-2 to TRBJ1-2; 11 bases agree with TRBD1. The junction had 6 bases not matched to a gene; V was cut back by 1 base and J by 8 bases. The CDR3 runs to 15 residues. Germline-derived CDR1 and CDR2 are SGHAT and FQNNGV. Written as DNA, the CDR3 is TGTGCCAGCAGCTTAGTTGGACAGGGGGCGCAGGGCTACACCTTC. Its translation is CASSLVGQGAQGYTF.